Listed here is a single TCR beta chain. It was with 60 Vbeta and 13 Jbeta primers that the PCR ran. Profiling relied on immunoSEQ multiplex PCR, and the TCRdb table lists in-frame clones only, not all of them. The profile covers approximately 150,000 clones, with more than 65% appearing a single time and about 1.3% taken by the ten largest. This record belongs to a study of cytomegalovirus exposure and HLA in healthy donors. This clonotype was sampled from a man aged 30-40 years in good health and CMV-seronegative. Sequenced input: PBMCs.

The CDR3 is CASRRQGVSEQYF. The CDR3 DNA reads as TGTGCCAGCAGGAGACAGGGGGTAAGCGAGCAGTACTTC. V usage is TRBV13 and J usage is TRBJ2-7; TRBD1 matches at 9 bases. The germline gives CDR1 PRHDT, CDR2 FYEKMQ (reference sequence). Trimming removed 6 bases from V and 6 bases from J; junction bases left unmatched: 6. The CDR3 loop spans 13 amino acids.